This TCR beta chain stems from a study of T cell responses to AZD1222 COVID-19 vaccine. The protocol was immunoSEQ multiplex PCR, while the TCRdb copy is restricted to in-frame clones and leaves out a portion. The table lists around 120,000 clones, about 79% of them singletons. With 3 bases removed from V and 3 bases from J, the gap between germline ends came to 8 bases. The CDR3 length is 13 residues. CDR1 is LGHDT, CDR2 YNNKEL, per germline (reference sequence). Second doses at about 4 or about 12 weeks were pooled. The chain recombines TRBV3-1 (or the pseudogene TRBV3-2) with TRBJ1-2, with TRBD1 as a possible D gene (6 bases). The sequence was obtained from an adult who received the AZD1222 COVID-19 vaccine. Here the sequenced sample was peripheral blood, taken 28 days after the second AZD1222 dose. The CDR3 loop is CASSQRTDYGYTF. CDR3 bases: TGTGCCAGCAGCCAGAGGACAGACTATGGCTACACCTTC.